This T cell receptor beta chain was found in a study of CD8 T cells in ankylosing spondylitis. Points from the study as a whole: Peripheral blood samples showed relatively rare disease-linked clones, and these clones were CD8+. The study looked at matched synovial fluid samples from ankylosing spondylitis patients. Disease-linked clones were reported to be significantly enriched there.

TCRdb used MiXCR to reprocess the 5' RACE reads, holding one entry per CDR3 protein. There are 240,000 or so distinct CDR3 sequences in the sample; about 9.1% occur only once, and around 7% lies in the top ten. Trimming removed 0 bases from V and 0 bases from J, with 7 bases in between. This CDR3 comprises 14 residues. Germline CDR1 is SGHRS and CDR2 is YFSETQ. This clonotype was seen many times. The target antigen is unknown. Material: blood, either unsorted or a sorted T cell fraction (not recorded which). The rearrangement uses TRBV5-1 and TRBJ2-7; no firm D call. This TCR derives from a male donor with ankylosing spondylitis or in good health (not recorded which). For the CDR3, the DNA is TGCGCCAGCAGCTTGGAGGGTTACTCCTACGAGCAGTACTTC. It specifies CASSLEGYSYEQYF.